Listed below are T cell receptor beta chains from one sample, sequenced in a study of vaccination effects on CD4 cells after COVID-19. Method: immunoSEQ multiplex PCR; TCRdb's copy keeps in-frame clones and lacks some. Seen here are 70,000 or so clones, roughly 79% observed once, and the top ten hold over 2.5%. No antigen has been assigned to these receptors. The sequenced sample was CD4+ T cells from PBMCs cultured with HCoV-NL63 spike peptides, obtained before COVID-19 vaccination. These receptors were taken from a human donor who received a COVID-19 vaccine. CDR3s include the opening cysteine and the closing phenylalanine or tryptophan. Each record gives: J gene, D gene, clone size, V gene, CDR3 DNA, CDR3 protein. The D gene is left open where the match is weak. Clone size is given for some rows only: seen once, a few or many times, or a class if the clone is expanded.

j_call: TRBJ2-5; d_call: TRBD2; clone_size: few; v_call: TRBV4-1; cdr3_nt: TGCGCCAGCTCGGGAAGCGGGGCTAGAGAGACCCAGTACTTC; cdr3_aa: CASSGSGARETQYF
j_call: TRBJ1-3; d_call: .; clone_size: .; v_call: TRBV3-1/TRBV3-2; cdr3_nt: TGTGCCAGCAGCCAAGATCCAGATAGTGGAAACACCATATATTTT; cdr3_aa: CASSQDPDSGNTIYF
j_call: TRBJ1-2; d_call: .; clone_size: .; v_call: TRBV30; cdr3_nt: TGTGCCTGGAGTATTGCCTATGGCTACACCTTC; cdr3_aa: CAWSIAYGYTF
j_call: TRBJ1-2; d_call: .; clone_size: .; v_call: TRBV6-5; cdr3_nt: TGTGCCAGCAGGCCCGGTATACCCTATGGCTACACCTTC; cdr3_aa: CASRPGIPYGYTF
j_call: TRBJ1-2; d_call: TRBD1; clone_size: .; v_call: TRBV5-1; cdr3_nt: TGCGCCAGCAGCTGGAGACAGGGCTGGAGTGATGGCTACACCTTC; cdr3_aa: CASSWRQGWSDGYTF
j_call: TRBJ1-2; d_call: TRBD1; clone_size: once; v_call: TRBV6-6; cdr3_nt: TGTGCCAGCAACCGACAGGGGGCGCGGAATGGCTACACCTTC; cdr3_aa: CASNRQGARNGYTF
j_call: TRBJ1-6; d_call: .; clone_size: .; v_call: TRBV5-1; cdr3_nt: TGCGCCAGCAGCTTGGTCGGAGGGGACGGTTCACCCCTCCACTTT; cdr3_aa: CASSLVGGDGSPLHF
j_call: TRBJ2-1; d_call: TRBD2; clone_size: .; v_call: TRBV14; cdr3_nt: TGTGCCAGCAGCCGAGGCTCGACTAGCGGCCTCAATGAGCAGTTCTTC; cdr3_aa: CASSRGSTSGLNEQFF
j_call: TRBJ2-4; d_call: TRBD2; clone_size: .; v_call: TRBV7-2; cdr3_nt: TGTGCCAGCAGCTTACCTAGCGGGGGCGGCAAAAACATTCAGTACTTC; cdr3_aa: CASSLPSGGGKNIQYF
j_call: TRBJ2-1; d_call: TRBD2; clone_size: .; v_call: TRBV3-1/TRBV3-2; cdr3_nt: TGTGCCAGCAGCCGACCATCGAGCGGGGGGGCGGGGAATGAGCAGTTCTTC; cdr3_aa: CASSRPSSGGAGNEQFF
j_call: TRBJ1-2; d_call: .; clone_size: .; v_call: TRBV29-1; cdr3_nt: TGCAGCGGCGGGGGGCAGGGCCATGGCTACACCTTC; cdr3_aa: CSGGGQGHGYTF
j_call: TRBJ2-5; d_call: .; clone_size: .; v_call: TRBV5-1; cdr3_nt: TGCGCCAGCAGCCCCGACTGGGGAGGGACCCAGTACTTC; cdr3_aa: CASSPDWGGTQYF
j_call: TRBJ2-6; d_call: .; clone_size: once; v_call: TRBV9; cdr3_nt: TGTGCCAGCAGCGTAGCCCAGGGGAGCGGGGCCAACGTCCTGACTTTC; cdr3_aa: CASSVAQGSGANVLTF
j_call: TRBJ1-2; d_call: .; clone_size: .; v_call: TRBV7-2; cdr3_nt: TGTGCCAGCAGCCCTTTGGGGCCTGGGGGCGGCTACACCTTC; cdr3_aa: CASSPLGPGGGYTF
j_call: TRBJ1-4; d_call: .; clone_size: .; v_call: TRBV21-1; cdr3_nt: TGTGCCAGCAGCAAAGAGGTCGGGGGGACTAATGAAAAACTGTTTTTT; cdr3_aa: CASSKEVGGTNEKLFF
j_call: TRBJ2-1; d_call: .; clone_size: .; v_call: TRBV19; cdr3_nt: TGTGCCAGTAGTATAGATGGGCAGGGTTACAATGAGCAGTTCTTC; cdr3_aa: CASSIDGQGYNEQFF
j_call: TRBJ2-5; d_call: .; clone_size: once; v_call: TRBV6-5; cdr3_nt: TGTGCCAGCAGCAACGGACCGGCGTCGGCCCAGTACTTC; cdr3_aa: CASSNGPASAQYF
j_call: TRBJ2-1; d_call: .; clone_size: .; v_call: TRBV7-2; cdr3_nt: TGTGCCAGCAGCTTGCAGACTAGGACTGATGAGCAGTTCTTC; cdr3_aa: CASSLQTRTDEQFF
j_call: TRBJ2-5; d_call: TRBD2; clone_size: .; v_call: TRBV10-2; cdr3_nt: TGCGCCAGCAGCTCACGGACTAGCGGGGCCCAAGAGACCCAGTACTTC; cdr3_aa: CASSSRTSGAQETQYF
j_call: TRBJ1-1; d_call: .; clone_size: once; v_call: TRBV11-2; cdr3_nt: TGTGCCAGACCCGAGGGGCAGGGGCGAACTGAAGCTTTCTTT; cdr3_aa: CARPEGQGRTEAFF
j_call: TRBJ2-1; d_call: .; clone_size: .; v_call: TRBV10-1; cdr3_nt: TGCGCCAGCAGTGAGTCAGGGGGATCCTACAATGAGCAGTTCTTC; cdr3_aa: CASSESGGSYNEQFF
j_call: TRBJ1-2; d_call: .; clone_size: .; v_call: TRBV7-2; cdr3_nt: TGTGCCAGCAGCTTAGTGGGGGAAGTCCAGTCCTTTGGCTACACCTTC; cdr3_aa: CASSLVGEVQSFGYTF
j_call: TRBJ1-2; d_call: TRBD1; clone_size: .; v_call: TRBV28; cdr3_nt: TGTGCCAGCAGTCCAGGGGGAAACTATGGCTACACCTTC; cdr3_aa: CASSPGGNYGYTF
j_call: TRBJ1-2; d_call: TRBD1; clone_size: few; v_call: TRBV4-1; cdr3_nt: TGCGCCAGCAGCCCCGGGGACAGCGTATTCTATGGCTACACCTTC; cdr3_aa: CASSPGDSVFYGYTF
j_call: TRBJ1-1; d_call: .; clone_size: .; v_call: TRBV9; cdr3_nt: TGTGCCAGCAGCGGGGATGTGAACACTGAAGCTTTCTTT; cdr3_aa: CASSGDVNTEAFF
j_call: TRBJ1-4; d_call: TRBD1; clone_size: .; v_call: TRBV4-1; cdr3_nt: TGCGCCAGCAGCCAAGGAGGAGCAGGGGGAAGTGAAAAACTGTTTTTT; cdr3_aa: CASSQGGAGGSEKLFF
j_call: TRBJ2-1; d_call: .; clone_size: .; v_call: TRBV7-6; cdr3_nt: TGTGCCAGCAGCTTATATCGGGGCAGAAGCTCCTACAATGAGCAGTTCTTC; cdr3_aa: CASSLYRGRSSYNEQFF
j_call: TRBJ2-3; d_call: TRBD1; clone_size: .; v_call: TRBV7-2; cdr3_nt: TGTGCCAGCAGCTTACTGACAGGGGTTAGCACAGATACGCAGTATTTT; cdr3_aa: CASSLLTGVSTDTQYF
j_call: TRBJ2-2; d_call: .; clone_size: .; v_call: TRBV5-4; cdr3_nt: TGTGCCAGCAGCCAGGACACCGGGGAGCTGTTTTTT; cdr3_aa: CASSQDTGELFF
j_call: TRBJ2-4; d_call: TRBD2; clone_size: .; v_call: TRBV7-2; cdr3_nt: TGTGCCAGCAGCCCCCGACTAGCGGGTGTAGCCAAAAACATTCAGTACTTC; cdr3_aa: CASSPRLAGVAKNIQYF
j_call: TRBJ2-1; d_call: TRBD2; clone_size: .; v_call: TRBV7-9; cdr3_nt: TGTGCCAGCAGCTTAGCGTCGGGGGGGCCTAAAAATGAGCAGTTCTTC; cdr3_aa: CASSLASGGPKNEQFF
j_call: TRBJ1-5; d_call: TRBD1; clone_size: .; v_call: TRBV7-2; cdr3_nt: TGTGCCAGCAGCTTAGCTCGATCGGGACAGGGGGGAAATCAGCCCCAGCATTTT; cdr3_aa: CASSLARSGQGGNQPQHF